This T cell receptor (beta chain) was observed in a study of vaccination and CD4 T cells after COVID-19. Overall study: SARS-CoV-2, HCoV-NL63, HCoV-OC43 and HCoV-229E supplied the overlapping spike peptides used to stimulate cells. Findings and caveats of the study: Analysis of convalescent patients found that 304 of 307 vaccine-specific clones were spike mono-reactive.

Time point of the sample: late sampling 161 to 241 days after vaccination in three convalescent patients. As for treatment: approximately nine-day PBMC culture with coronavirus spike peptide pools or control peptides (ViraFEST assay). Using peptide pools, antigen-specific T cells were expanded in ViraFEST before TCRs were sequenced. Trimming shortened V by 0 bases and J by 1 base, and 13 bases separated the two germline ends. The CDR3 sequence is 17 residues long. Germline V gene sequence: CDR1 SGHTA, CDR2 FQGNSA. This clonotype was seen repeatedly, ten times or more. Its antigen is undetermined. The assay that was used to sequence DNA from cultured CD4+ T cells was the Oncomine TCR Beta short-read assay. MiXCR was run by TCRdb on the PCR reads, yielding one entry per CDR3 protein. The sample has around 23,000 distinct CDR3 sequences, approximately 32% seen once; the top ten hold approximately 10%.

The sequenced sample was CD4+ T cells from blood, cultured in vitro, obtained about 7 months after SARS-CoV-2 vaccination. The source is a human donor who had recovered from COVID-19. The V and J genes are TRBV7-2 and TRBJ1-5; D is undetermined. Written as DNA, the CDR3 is TGTGCCAGCAGCTTAGCGTCTGCCGGACCGAGCAATCAGCCCCAGCATTTT. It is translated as CASSLASAGPSNQPQHF.